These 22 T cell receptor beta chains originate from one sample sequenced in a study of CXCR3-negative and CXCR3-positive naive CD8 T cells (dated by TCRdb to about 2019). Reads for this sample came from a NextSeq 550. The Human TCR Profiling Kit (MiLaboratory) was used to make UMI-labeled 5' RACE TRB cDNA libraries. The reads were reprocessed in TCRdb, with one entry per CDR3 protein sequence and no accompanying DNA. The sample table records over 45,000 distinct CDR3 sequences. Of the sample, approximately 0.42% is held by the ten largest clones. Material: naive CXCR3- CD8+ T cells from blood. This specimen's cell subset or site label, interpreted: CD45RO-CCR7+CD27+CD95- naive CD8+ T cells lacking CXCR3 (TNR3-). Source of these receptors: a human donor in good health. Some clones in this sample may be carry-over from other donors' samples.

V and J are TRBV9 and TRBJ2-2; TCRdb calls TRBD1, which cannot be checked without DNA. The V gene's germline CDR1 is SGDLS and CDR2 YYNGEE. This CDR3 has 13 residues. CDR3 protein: CASSDGQTGELFF.

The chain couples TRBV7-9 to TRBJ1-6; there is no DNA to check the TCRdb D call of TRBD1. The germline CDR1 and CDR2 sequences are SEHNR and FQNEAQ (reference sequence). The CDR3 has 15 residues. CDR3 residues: CASSRGTGSLSPLHF.

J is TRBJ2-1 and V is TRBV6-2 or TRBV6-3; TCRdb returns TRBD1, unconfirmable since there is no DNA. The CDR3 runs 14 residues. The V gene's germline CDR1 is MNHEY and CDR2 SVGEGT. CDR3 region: CASGRGGPYNEQFF.

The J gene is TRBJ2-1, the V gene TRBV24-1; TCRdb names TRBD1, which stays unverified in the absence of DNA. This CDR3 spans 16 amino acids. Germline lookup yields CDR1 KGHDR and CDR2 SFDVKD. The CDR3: CATSDLHPDRGNEQFF.

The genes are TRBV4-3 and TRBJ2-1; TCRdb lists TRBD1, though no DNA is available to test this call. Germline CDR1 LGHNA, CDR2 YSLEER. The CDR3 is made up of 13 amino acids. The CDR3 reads CASNGGQGDEQFF.

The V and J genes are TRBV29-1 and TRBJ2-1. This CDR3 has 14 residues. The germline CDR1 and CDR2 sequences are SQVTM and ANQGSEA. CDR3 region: CSVAAESSYNEQFF.

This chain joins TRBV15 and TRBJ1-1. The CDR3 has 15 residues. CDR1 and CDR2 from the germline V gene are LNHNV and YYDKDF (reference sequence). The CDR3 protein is CATSRVPIEDTEAFF. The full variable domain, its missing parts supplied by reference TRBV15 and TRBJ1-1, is DAMVIQNPRYQVTQFGKPVTLSCSQTLNHNVMYWYQQKSSQAPKLLFHYYDKDFNNEADTPDNFQSRRPNTSFCFLDIRSPGLGDTAMYLCATSRVPIEDTEAFFGQGTRLTVV.

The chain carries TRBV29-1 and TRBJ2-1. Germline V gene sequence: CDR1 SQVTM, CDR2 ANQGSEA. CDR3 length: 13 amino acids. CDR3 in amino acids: CSAVDDSYNEQFF.

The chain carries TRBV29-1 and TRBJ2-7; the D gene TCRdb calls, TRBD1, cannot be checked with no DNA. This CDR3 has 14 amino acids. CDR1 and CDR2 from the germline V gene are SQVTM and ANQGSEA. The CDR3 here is CSVDKAGDSYEQYF.

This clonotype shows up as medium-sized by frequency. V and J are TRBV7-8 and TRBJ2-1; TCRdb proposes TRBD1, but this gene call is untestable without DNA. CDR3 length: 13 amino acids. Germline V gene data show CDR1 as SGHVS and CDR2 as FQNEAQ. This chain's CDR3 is CASSSGAGDEQFF.

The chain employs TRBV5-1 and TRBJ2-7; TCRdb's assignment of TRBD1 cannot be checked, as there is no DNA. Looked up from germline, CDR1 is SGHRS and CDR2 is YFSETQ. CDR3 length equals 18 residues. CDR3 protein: CASSGSGTGLLSSYEQYF.

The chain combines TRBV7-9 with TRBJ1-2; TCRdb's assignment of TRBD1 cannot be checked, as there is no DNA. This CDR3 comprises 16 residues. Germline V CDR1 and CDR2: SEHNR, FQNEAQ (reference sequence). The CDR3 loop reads CASSLRGTERIYGYTF.

This chain's CDR3 is CASSYSGGIQYPQHF. The chain joins TRBV6-2 or TRBV6-3 to TRBJ1-5; TCRdb reports TRBD1, a call that lacks DNA to check it against. The CDR3 totals 15 residues. Germline lookup yields CDR1 MNHEY and CDR2 SVGEGT.

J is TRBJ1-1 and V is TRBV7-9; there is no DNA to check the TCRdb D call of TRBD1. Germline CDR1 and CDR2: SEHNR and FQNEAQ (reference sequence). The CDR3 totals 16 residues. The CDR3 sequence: CASSLVGQGENTEAFF.

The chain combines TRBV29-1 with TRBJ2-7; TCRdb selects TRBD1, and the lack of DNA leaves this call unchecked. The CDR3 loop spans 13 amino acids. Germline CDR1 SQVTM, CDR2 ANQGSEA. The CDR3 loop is CSVRGQGAYEQYF.

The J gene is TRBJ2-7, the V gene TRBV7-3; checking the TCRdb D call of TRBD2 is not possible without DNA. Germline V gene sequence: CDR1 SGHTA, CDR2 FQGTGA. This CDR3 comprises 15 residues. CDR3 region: CASSVLGGGGYEQYF.

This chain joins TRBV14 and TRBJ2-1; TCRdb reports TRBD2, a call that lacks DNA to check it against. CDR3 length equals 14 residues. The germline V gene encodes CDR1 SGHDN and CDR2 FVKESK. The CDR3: CASSPAASYNEQFF.

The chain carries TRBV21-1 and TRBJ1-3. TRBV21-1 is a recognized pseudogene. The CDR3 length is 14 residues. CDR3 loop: CASPIGRSGNTIYF.

CDR3 loop: CASSALAGSSYNEQFF. This rearrangement joins TRBV14 to TRBJ2-1; TCRdb's D gene call, TRBD2, goes unchecked for lack of DNA. Germline V gene lookup returns CDR1 SGHDN and CDR2 FVKESK. The CDR3 covers 16 residues.

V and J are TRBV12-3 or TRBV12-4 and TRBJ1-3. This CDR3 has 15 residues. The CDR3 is CASSFSRHRINTIYF.

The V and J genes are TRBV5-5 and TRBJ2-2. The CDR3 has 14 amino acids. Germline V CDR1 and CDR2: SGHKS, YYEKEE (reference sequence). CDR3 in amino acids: CASSLADGAGELFF. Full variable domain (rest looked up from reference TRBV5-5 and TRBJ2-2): DAGVTQSPTHLIKTRGQQVTLRCSPISGHKSVSWYQQVLGQGPQFIFQYYEKEERGRGNFPDRFSARQFPNYSSELNVNALLLGDSALYLCASSLADGAGELFFGEGSRLTVL.

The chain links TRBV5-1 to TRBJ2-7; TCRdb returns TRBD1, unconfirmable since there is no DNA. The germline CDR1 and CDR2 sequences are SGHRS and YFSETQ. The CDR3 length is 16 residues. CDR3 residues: CASSLGQGLTTYEQYF. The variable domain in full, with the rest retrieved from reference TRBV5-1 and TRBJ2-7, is KAGVTQTPRYLIKTRGQQVTLSCSPISGHRSVSWYQQTPGQGLQFLFEYFSETQRNKGNFPGRFSGRQFSNSRSEMNVSTLELGDSALYLCASSLGQGLTTYEQYFGPGTRLTVT.